This T cell receptor beta chain is drawn from a study of blood T cell repertoires in COVID-19. Study-level information: COVID-19 samples, acute and convalescent, were from the United States, Italy and Spain.

In the authors' methods: Nucleated cell number was recorded as an estimate derived from reference gene primer amplification. TCRdb keeps only in-frame clones here, not all; method: immunoSEQ multiplex PCR. That table furnishes V, J and clone size, whereas the DNA furnished D and trimming. The repertoire has under 90,000 clones, 87% of them found once; the top ten carry around 3.6%. The V gene's germline CDR1 is SGHAT and CDR2 FQNNGV. Trimming pared 4 bases from V and 1 base from J, leaving 7 bases between. This CDR3 region has 13 residues. This clone came up once. Sequenced material: peripheral blood. This chain uses TRBV11-2 with TRBJ1-2; D is ambiguous. The receptor was derived from a woman in her forties or fifties with COVID-19, enrolled during active disease. Here the CDR3 reads CASSSNINYGYTF. The CDR3 coding sequence is TGTGCCAGCAGCTCGAACATTAACTATGGCTACACCTTC.